This T cell receptor beta chain was sequenced during a study of shared clonotypes between healthy human individuals. As originally analysed: Junction-only sequences produced by ImmunoSEQ had no quality scores, so filtering differed. Sequencing was performed with immunoSEQ multiplex PCR; in TCRdb, only in-frame clones are kept and a portion is missing. Clonal size and the V and J genes are those of that table, whereas D and trimming came from the DNA. The sample lists some 2,100,000 clones, around 95% occurring once. Germline lookup yields CDR1 LNHNV and CDR2 YYDKDF (reference sequence). The length of the CDR3 is 14 residues. V was shortened by 1 base and J by 0 bases, with 6 bases between the two germline ends. There were only Caucasian adults among the donors, and all lived in Nashville, Tennessee. Memory CD4+ cells were the fraction left after CD45RA+ naive selection.

V gene TRBV15 combines with J gene TRBJ1-1, with a tentative D call TRBD1 (5 bases). The TCR originated in a man younger than 30 in good health. The sample taken for sequencing was naive CD4+ T cells sorted from blood. Subset reported: CD45RA+ positively selected. The CDR3 nucleotides read TGTGCCACCAGCAGAGGGGGGATGAACACTGAAGCTTTCTTT. Protein sequence: CATSRGGMNTEAFF.